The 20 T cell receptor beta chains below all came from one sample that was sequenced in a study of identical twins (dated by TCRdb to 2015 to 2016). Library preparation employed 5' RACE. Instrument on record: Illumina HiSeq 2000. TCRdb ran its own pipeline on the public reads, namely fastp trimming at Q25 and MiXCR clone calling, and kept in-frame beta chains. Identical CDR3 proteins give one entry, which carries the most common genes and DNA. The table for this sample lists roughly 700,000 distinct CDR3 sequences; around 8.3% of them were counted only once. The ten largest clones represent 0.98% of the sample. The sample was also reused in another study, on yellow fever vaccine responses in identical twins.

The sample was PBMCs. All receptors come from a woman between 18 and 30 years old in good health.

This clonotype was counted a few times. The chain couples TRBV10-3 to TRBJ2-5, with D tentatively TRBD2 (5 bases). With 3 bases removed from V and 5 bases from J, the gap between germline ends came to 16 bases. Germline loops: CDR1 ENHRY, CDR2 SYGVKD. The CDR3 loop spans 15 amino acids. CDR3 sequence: CAISDSRTALETQYF. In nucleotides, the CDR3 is TGTGCCATCAGTGACTCTCGGACTGCACTCGAGACCCAGTACTTC.

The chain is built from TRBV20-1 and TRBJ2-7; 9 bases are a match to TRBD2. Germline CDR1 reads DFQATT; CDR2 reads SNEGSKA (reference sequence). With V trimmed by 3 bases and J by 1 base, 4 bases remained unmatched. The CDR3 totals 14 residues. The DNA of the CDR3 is TGCAGTGCTAGGGCGCTAGCGGGATCCTACGAGCAGTACTTC. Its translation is CSARALAGSYEQYF.

CDR3 sequence (DNA): TGTGCCAGCAGCCAAGATGGGGACACCGGGGAGCTGTTTTTT. It yields the protein CASSQDGDTGELFF. V is TRBV3-1 and J is TRBJ2-2; D is unclear. Germline-derived CDR1 and CDR2 are LGHDT and YNNKEL (reference sequence). This CDR3 contains 14 residues. Between the trimmed V and J ends, which lost 0 bases and 3 bases, there was a span of 5 bases.

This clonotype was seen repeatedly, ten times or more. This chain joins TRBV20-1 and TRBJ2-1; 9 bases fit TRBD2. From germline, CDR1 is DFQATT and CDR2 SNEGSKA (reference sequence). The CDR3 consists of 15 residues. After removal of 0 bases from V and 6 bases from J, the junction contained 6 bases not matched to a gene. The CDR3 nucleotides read TGCAGTGCTAGAGATTTGCGGGAGGGAATCAATGAGCAGTTCTTC. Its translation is CSARDLREGINEQFF.

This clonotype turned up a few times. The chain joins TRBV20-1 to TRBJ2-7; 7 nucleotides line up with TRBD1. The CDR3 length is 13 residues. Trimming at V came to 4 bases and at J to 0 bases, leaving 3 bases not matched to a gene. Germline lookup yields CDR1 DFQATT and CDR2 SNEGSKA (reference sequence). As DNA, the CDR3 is TGCAGTGCTATAGGGACAGTCTCCTACGAGCAGTACTTC. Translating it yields CSAIGTVSYEQYF.

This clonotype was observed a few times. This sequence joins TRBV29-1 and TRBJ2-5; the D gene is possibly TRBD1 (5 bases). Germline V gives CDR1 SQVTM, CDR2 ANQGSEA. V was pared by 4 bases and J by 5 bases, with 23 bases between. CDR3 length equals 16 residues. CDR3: CSVVWFRQGFGETQYF. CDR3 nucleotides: TGCAGCGTTGTGTGGTTTCGGCAGGGTTTTGGGGAGACCCAGTACTTC.

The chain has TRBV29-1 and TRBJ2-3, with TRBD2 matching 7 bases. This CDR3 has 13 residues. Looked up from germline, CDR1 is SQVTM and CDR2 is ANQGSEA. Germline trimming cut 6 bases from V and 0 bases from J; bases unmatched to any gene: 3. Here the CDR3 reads CSVGRGSTDTQYF. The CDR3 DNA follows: TGCAGCGTGGGGCGGGGGAGCACAGATACGCAGTATTTT.

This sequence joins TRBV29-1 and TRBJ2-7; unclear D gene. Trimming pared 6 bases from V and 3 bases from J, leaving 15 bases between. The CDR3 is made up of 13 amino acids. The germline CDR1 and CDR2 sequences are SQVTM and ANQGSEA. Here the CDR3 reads CSVARREFYEQYF. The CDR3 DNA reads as TGCAGCGTGGCCCGGCGTGAATTCTACGAGCAGTACTTC.

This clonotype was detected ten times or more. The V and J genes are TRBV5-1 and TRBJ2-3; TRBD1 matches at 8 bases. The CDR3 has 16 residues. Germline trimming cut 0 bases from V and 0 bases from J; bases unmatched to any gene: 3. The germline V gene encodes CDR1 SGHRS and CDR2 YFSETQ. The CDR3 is CASSLDRQGSTDTQYF. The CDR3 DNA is TGCGCCAGCAGCTTGGATAGACAGGGGAGCACAGATACGCAGTATTTT.

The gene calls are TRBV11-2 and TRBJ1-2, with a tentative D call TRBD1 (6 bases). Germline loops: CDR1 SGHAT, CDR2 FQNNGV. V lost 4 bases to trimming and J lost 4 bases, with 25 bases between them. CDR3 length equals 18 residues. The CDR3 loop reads CASSSGLGLHRELYGYTF. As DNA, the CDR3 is TGTGCCAGCAGCTCCGGATTAGGCCTACACAGGGAGCTCTATGGCTACACCTTC.

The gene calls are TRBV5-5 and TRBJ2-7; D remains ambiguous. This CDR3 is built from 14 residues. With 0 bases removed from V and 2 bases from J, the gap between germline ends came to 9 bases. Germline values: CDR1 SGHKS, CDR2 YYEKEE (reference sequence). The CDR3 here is CASSLVPPAYEQYF. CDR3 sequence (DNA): TGTGCCAGCAGCTTGGTACCTCCCGCCTACGAGCAGTACTTC.

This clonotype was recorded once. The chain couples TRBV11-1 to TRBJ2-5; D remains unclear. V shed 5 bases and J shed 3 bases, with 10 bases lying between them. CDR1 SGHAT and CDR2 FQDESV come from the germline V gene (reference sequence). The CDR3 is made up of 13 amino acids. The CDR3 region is CASSPDMEETQYF. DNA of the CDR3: TGTGCCAGCAGCCCCGACATGGAAGAGACCCAGTACTTC.

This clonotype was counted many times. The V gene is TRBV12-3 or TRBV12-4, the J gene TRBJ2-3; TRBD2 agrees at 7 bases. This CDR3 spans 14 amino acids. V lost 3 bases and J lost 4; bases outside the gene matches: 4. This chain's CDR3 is CASSLGGGPDTQYF. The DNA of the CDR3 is TGTGCCAGCAGTTTGGGGGGAGGGCCAGATACGCAGTATTTT.

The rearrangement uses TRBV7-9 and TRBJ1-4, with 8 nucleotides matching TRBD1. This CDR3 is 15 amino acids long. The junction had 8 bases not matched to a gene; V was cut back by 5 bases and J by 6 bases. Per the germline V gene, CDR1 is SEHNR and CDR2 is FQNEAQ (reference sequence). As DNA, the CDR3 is TGTGCCAGCAGCCATCCAGGACAGGGATATGAAAAACTGTTTTTT. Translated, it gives CASSHPGQGYEKLFF.

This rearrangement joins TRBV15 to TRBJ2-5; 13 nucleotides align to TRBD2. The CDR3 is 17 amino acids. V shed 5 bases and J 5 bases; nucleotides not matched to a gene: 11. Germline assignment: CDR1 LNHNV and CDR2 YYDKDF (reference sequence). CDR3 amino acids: CATSPRTSGRSSETQYF. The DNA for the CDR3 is TGTGCCACCAGCCCGCGGACTAGCGGGAGATCATCGGAGACCCAGTACTTC. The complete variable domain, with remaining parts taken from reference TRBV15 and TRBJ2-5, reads DAMVIQNPRYQVTQFGKPVTLSCSQTLNHNVMYWYQQKSSQAPKLLFHYYDKDFNNEADTPDNFQSRRPNTSFCFLDIRSPGLGDTAMYLCATSPRTSGRSSETQYFGPGTRLLVL.

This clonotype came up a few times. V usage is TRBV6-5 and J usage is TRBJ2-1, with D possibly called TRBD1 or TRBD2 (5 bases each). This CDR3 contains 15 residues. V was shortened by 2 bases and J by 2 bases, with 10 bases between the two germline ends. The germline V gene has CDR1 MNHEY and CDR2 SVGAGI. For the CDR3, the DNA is TGTGCCAGCAGTTACGAGGGGAATCCCTACAATGAGCAGTTCTTC. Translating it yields CASSYEGNPYNEQFF.

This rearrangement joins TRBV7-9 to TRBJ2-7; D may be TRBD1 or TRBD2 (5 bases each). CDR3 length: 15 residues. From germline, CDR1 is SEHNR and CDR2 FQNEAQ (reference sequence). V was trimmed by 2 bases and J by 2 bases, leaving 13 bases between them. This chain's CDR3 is CASSLPGTATYEQYF. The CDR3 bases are TGTGCCAGCAGCTTACCTGGGACGGCAACCTACGAGCAGTACTTC.

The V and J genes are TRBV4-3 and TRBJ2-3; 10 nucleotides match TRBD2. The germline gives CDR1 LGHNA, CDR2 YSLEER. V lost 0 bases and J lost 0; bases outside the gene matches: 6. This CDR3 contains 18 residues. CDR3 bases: TGCGCCAGCAGCCAAGATTTCCTAGCGGGAGTGAGCACAGATACGCAGTATTTT. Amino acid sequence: CASSQDFLAGVSTDTQYF.

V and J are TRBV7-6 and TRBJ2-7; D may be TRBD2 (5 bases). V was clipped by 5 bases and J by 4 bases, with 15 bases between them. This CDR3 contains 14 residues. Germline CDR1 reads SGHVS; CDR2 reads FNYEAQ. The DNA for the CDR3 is TGTGCCAGCAGCCCCCTGCCCGGGGAATACGAGCAGTACTTC. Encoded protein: CASSPLPGEYEQYF.

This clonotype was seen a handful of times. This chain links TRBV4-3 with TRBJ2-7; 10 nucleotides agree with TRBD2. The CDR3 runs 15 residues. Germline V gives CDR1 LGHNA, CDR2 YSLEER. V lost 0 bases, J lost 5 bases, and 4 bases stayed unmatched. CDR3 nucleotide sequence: TGCGCCAGCAGCCAAGAGGCCCTAGCGGGGGACGAGCAGTACTTC. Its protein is CASSQEALAGDEQYF.